The source of this TCR beta chain is a study of blood T cell repertoires in COVID-19. V trimming: 6 bases; J trimming: 5 bases; junction bases outside the gene matches: 6. CDR3 size: 13 residues. CDR1 is MDHEN and CDR2 is SYDVKM in the germline V gene. Some clones are missing from TCRdb's copy, which holds only in-frame ones; the method was immunoSEQ multiplex PCR. The table records a few hundred thousand clones, approximately 80% of them present only once. Participants reported their clinical history, and cohort assignment relied on those reports. The specimen was PBMCs or T cells enriched from blood (not recorded which). The receptor was derived from a woman aged 40 to 55 with acute COVID-19. The gene calls are TRBV28 and TRBJ2-7; 8 positions agree with TRBD1. The DNA of the CDR3 is TGTGCCAGCAGGACGCAGGGGGCCCACGAGCAGTACTTC. Amino acid sequence: CASRTQGAHEQYF.